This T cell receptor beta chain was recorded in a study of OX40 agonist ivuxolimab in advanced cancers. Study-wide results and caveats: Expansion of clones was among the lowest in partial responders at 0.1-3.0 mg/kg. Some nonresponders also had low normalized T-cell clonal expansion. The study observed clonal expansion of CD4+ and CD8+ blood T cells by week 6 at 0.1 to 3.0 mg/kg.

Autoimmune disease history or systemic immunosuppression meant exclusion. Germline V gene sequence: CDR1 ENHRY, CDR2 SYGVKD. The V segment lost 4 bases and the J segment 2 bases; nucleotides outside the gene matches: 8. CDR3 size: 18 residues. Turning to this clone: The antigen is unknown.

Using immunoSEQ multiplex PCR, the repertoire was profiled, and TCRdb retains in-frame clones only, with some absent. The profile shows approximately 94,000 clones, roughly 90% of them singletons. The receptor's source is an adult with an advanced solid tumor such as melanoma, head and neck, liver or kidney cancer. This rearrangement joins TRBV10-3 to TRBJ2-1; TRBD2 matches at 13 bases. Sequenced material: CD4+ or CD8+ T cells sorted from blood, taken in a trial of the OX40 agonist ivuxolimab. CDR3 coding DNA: TGTGCCATCAGTGCCGGACTAGCGGGGGAAGGCCCCTACAATGAGCAGTTCTTC. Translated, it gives CAISAGLAGEGPYNEQFF.